This T cell receptor (beta chain) was found in a study of cytomegalovirus exposure and HLA in healthy donors. Whole-study findings and limits: The records held CMV serostatus as the only immune exposure information. In an earlier analysis, about 87% or about 30%: the productive usage of most TCR beta V segments.

With regard to this clone: The antigen is unknown.

In germline, CDR1 is MNHNS, CDR2 SASEGT. The junction had 5 bases not matched to a gene; V was cut back by 1 base and J by 7 bases. CDR3 length: 15 amino acids. Primers for the PCR totalled 60 Vbeta and 13 Jbeta. The method was immunoSEQ multiplex PCR; TCRdb's version includes in-frame clones alone and lacks a portion of them. This sample has under 200,000 clones, with roughly 80% found just once. Sequences were obtained from PBMCs. The TCR was taken from a woman in her 50s in good health and CMV-seronegative. The rearrangement joins TRBV6-1 to TRBJ2-2; 8 nucleotides align to TRBD2. In DNA, the CDR3 is TGTGCCAGCAGTGAAGGGGTTAGCGGGATCGGGGAGCTGTTTTTT. Amino acid sequence: CASSEGVSGIGELFF.